This record concerns one T cell receptor beta chain sequence. This sample stems from a study of Ad26.COV2.S vaccination and SARS-CoV-2 variants. V lost 2 bases and J lost 0, with 9 bases in between. This CDR3 is built from 14 residues. Germline-derived CDR1 and CDR2 are SGDLS and YYNGEE. Assay used: immunoSEQ multiplex PCR; TCRdb lists only in-frame clones, some missing. The repertoire holds 250,000 to 300,000 clones, with over 75% as singletons. Regarding treatment: roughly 20 received Ad26.COV2.S at low or high dose, single or two shots; about 5 received placebo; per-sample allocation not given. The samples were gathered on day 63 after the first injection of vaccine or placebo.

The chain couples TRBV9 to TRBJ2-7; a possible D gene is TRBD1 (6 bases). The origin of this receptor is a person between 18 and 59 years old who received the Ad26.COV2.S COVID-19 vaccine or a placebo. The sequences come from peripheral blood, collected in a trial of Ad26.COV2.S vaccine versus placebo. CDR3 loop: CASSVTGDSYEQYF. The CDR3 DNA sequence: TGTGCCAGCAGCGTGACAGGAGACTCCTACGAGCAGTACTTC.